This T cell receptor beta chain was captured by sequencing in a study of Graves' ophthalmopathy and Graves' hyperthyroidism. CDR1 and CDR2 (germline): MGHDK, SYGVNS. CDR3 length: 13 residues. V shed 5 bases and J shed 3 bases, with 7 bases lying between them. RNA transcripts provided the template for amplifying TCR beta CDR3 regions. HTBI primers were used in a first-round RT-PCR, which preceded a second-round multiplex PCR. MiXCR, applied by TCRdb to the multiplex PCR reads, yields one record per CDR3 protein. Of a few hundred thousand distinct CDR3 sequences listed, 15% are singletons. This clonotype appeared once. Its antigen remains unidentified. This CDR3 is missing its conserved last phenylalanine or tryptophan, likely due to a read error. Points from the study as a whole: The blood repertoire also included most expanded thyroid clonotypes above 0.001 frequency. The model achieved under 71% sensitivity and roughly 79% specificity for ophthalmopathy progression.

Hyperthyroidism cases were recent diagnoses of under 2 months' duration in people aged 18 to 65. The authors used Ficoll-Paque density gradient centrifugation to separate PBMCs. The input was 8.5 to 10 ml of fresh peripheral blood. The receptor's source is a woman between 18 and 29 years old with stable Graves' hyperthyroidism. The source material was peripheral blood. The chain recombines TRBV25-1 with TRBJ2-2; D is unresolved. CDR3 amino acids: CASSLTDTGELFV. The CDR3 DNA is TGTGCCAGCAGTCTAACAGACACCGGGGAGCTGTTTGTT.